This is a list of T cell receptor beta chains from one sample in a study of blood T cell repertoires in COVID-19. Assay used: immunoSEQ multiplex PCR; TCRdb lists only in-frame clones, some missing. Among hundreds of thousands of clones listed, roughly 84% were seen once. What was sequenced was peripheral blood. These receptor sequences come from a man in his thirties or forties with active or convalescent COVID-19. The CDR3 runs from the conserved cysteine through the conserved F or W. Fields, in order: V gene, J gene, CDR3 protein.

>TRBV6-5|TRBJ2-4
CASRDTGLAKNIQYF
>TRBV9|TRBJ1-2
CASSVAGTDYGYTF
>TRBV28|TRBJ1-2
CASSLNLGQGAYGYTF
>TRBV28|TRBJ1-3
CASSSGGQGSGDTIYF
>TRBV3-1/TRBV3-2|TRBJ2-3
CASSQGRVPTDTQYF
>TRBV6-1|TRBJ1-5
CASSEASGNSNQPQHF
>TRBV27|TRBJ2-2
CASSLAGATGELFF
>TRBV2|TRBJ1-2
CASRREPNYGYTF
>TRBV6-2/TRBV6-3|TRBJ1-2
CASSTARGRITNYGYTF
>TRBV5-5|TRBJ2-3
CASSFRGTSTDTQYF
>TRBV5-1|TRBJ2-4
CASSLDGGTKNIQYF
>TRBV15|TRBJ1-5
CATSRDTGANQPQHF
>TRBV7-6|TRBJ2-7
CASSLAAMYEQYF
>TRBV9|TRBJ2-2
CASSISGGFTGELFF
>TRBV7-9|TRBJ1-1
CASSLVTGGTNEAFF
>TRBV7-9|TRBJ2-7
CASSLESGLDSYEQYF
>TRBV11-2|TRBJ1-1
CASSLEAVEAFF
>TRBV4-3|TRBJ2-7
CASSQDRQGYEQYF
>TRBV25-1|TRBJ2-5
CANISRGGGQETQYF
>TRBV4-1|TRBJ2-1
CASSQTRNEQFF
>TRBV9|TRBJ2-3
CASSPGGTDTQYF
>TRBV27|TRBJ2-1
CASSFAGQSYNEQFF
>TRBV11-2|TRBJ2-2
CASSLGQTNRNTGELFF
>TRBV25-1|TRBJ2-1
CASSEFAGGLDEQFF
>TRBV11-3|TRBJ1-6
CASSGTDNSPLHF
>TRBV29-1|TRBJ1-4
CSAHTRSNEKLFF
>TRBV19|TRBJ2-3
CASSPGELAGGTDTQYF
>TRBV10-3|TRBJ1-5
CATGQEANQPQHF
>TRBV28|TRBJ2-1
CASSLGSGYNEQFF
>TRBV2|TRBJ2-5
CASSGGGGETQYF
>TRBV5-4|TRBJ2-5
CASSFPLSTQYF
>TRBV2|TRBJ1-5
CASSEGDRGNQPQHF
>TRBV5-1|TRBJ2-1
CASSFGVAGVNNEQFF
>TRBV7-3|TRBJ2-5
CASSLTGLEGTQYF
>TRBV3-1/TRBV3-2|TRBJ2-3
CASSRDDTQYF
>TRBV23-1|TRBJ2-7
CASAGEIGTYEQYF
>TRBV18|TRBJ2-7
CASSPQPLEYEQYF
>TRBV18|TRBJ2-2
CATTQGTGELFF
>TRBV28|TRBJ1-3
CASSITDRGYTIYF
>TRBV7-2|TRBJ2-3
CASSFGGKSNTDTQYF
>TRBV6-6|TRBJ1-1
CASSYVGVVAFF
>TRBV2|TRBJ2-7
CASSEMIAASYEQYF
>TRBV10-3|TRBJ2-7
CAIATGTSTFEQYF
>TRBV7-5|TRBJ1-6
CVRSQTGTGWTPLHF
>TRBV19|TRBJ1-1
CASSKGQGPNTEAFF
>TRBV7-9|TRBJ1-6
CASSVENSPLHF
>TRBV18|TRBJ2-1
CASSPASGGPGSYNEQFF
>TRBV5-1|TRBJ2-2
CASSLEPGGKSGELFF
>TRBV5-1|TRBJ1-2
CASSQPDRDYGYTF
>TRBV9|TRBJ2-7
CASSLGSPSYEQYF
>TRBV7-2|TRBJ1-1
CASSFRGKWNEAFF
>TRBV18|TRBJ1-1
CASSPLSGNTEAFF